This TCR beta chain was documented in a study of blood T cell repertoires in COVID-19. Turning to the study itself: Specimens from acute and convalescent COVID-19 originated in the United States, Italy and Spain. Sources were T cells, B-cell-depleted T cells, or PBMCs; the material itself was cDNA or gDNA.

The ends were cut back, 4 bases at V and 2 bases at J, with 12 bases in the middle. The CDR3 has 14 amino acids. Germline lookup yields CDR1 SEHNR and CDR2 FQNEAQ (reference sequence). TCRdb keeps only in-frame clones here, not all; method: immunoSEQ multiplex PCR. The sample lists around 87,000 clones, 80% to 90% seen once, with 8% to 9.5% in the top ten. The rearrangement links TRBV7-9 to TRBJ2-7, with D possibly being TRBD2 (5 bases). The clonotype comes from a man aged 50 to 60 with acute or convalescent COVID-19. The sequencing sample was made of peripheral blood. Here the CDR3 reads CASSSPTTTYEQYF. DNA of the CDR3: TGTGCCAGCAGCTCACCGACTACCACCTACGAGCAGTACTTC. The whole variable domain, filled in from reference TRBV7-9 and TRBJ2-7, reads DTGVSQNPRHKITKRGQNVTFRCDPISEHNRLYWYRQTLGQGPEFLTYFQNEAQLEKSRLLSDRFSAERPKGSFSTLEIQRTEQGDSAMYLCASSSPTTTYEQYFGPGTRLTVT.